Below, 20 T cell receptor beta chains from the same sample are listed, as sequenced in a study of cytomegalovirus exposure and HLA in healthy donors (dated by TCRdb to 2017 to 2019). Libraries came from the immunoSEQ multiplex PCR assay. A mixture of 60 forward primers for TCR Vbeta segments and 13 reverse primers for TCR Jbeta segments was used in the multiplex PCR. TCRdb took this table from immuneACCESS and kept in-frame rearrangements with V and J called. Such tables lack part of the clones; where checked against another copy, unresolved V genes explain under half of the gap, and the rest is unexplained. This sample lists approximately 150,000 clones; 70% to 80% were detected once. The ten largest make up less than 3% of the sample. The material sequenced was PBMCs. The receptors were sampled from a young woman in good health and CMV-seropositive.

The chain couples TRBV2 to TRBJ2-5; 7 nucleotides agree with TRBD2. Germline-derived CDR1 and CDR2 are SNHLY and FYNNEI. The trim removed 4 bases at V and 2 bases at J, leaving 7 bases unmatched. There are 15 residues in the CDR3. As DNA, the CDR3 is TGTGCCAGCAGTGTCCTGCTAGCGGAACAAGAGACCCAGTACTTC. This translates into CASSVLLAEQETQYF.

This chain links TRBV11-2 with TRBJ2-7; 7 nucleotides match TRBD1. Germline values: CDR1 SGHAT, CDR2 FQNNGV. J was trimmed by 4 bases and V by 7 bases; bases with no gene match: 10. The CDR3 spans 14 residues. The CDR3 spells CASTYSTGSYEQYF. CDR3 sequence (DNA): TGTGCCAGCACCTACTCGACAGGGAGTTACGAGCAGTACTTC.

The rearrangement uses TRBV2 and TRBJ1-6; D is ambiguous. The germline V gene has CDR1 SNHLY and CDR2 FYNNEI. The V and J ends lost 7 bases and 4 bases respectively, with 8 bases between them. This CDR3 comprises 13 residues. The chain's CDR3 is CASNREYNSPLHF. For the CDR3, the DNA is TGTGCCAGCAACCGGGAGTATAATTCACCCCTCCACTTT.

The chain has TRBV28 and TRBJ1-1; TRBD1 might be the D (5 bases). Per the germline V gene, CDR1 is MDHEN and CDR2 is SYDVKM. The CDR3 totals 15 residues. The ends were cut back, 5 bases at V and 8 bases at J, with 21 bases in the middle. The CDR3 DNA follows: TGTGCCAGCAGTGACCCTCGCCGACAGAGAACCGAAGCTTTCTTT. Translating it yields CASSDPRRQRTEAFF.

The V gene is TRBV6-1, the J gene TRBJ1-2; 8 bases are shared with TRBD1. Germline CDR1 reads MNHNS; CDR2 reads SASEGT. This CDR3 region has 19 residues. V was pared by 2 bases and J by 0 bases, with 14 bases of the junction left unmatched. Written as DNA, the CDR3 is TGTGCCAGCAGTGAAATTCCTGGACAGGGACCAAGGGCTAACTATGGCTACACCTTC. This gives the protein CASSEIPGQGPRANYGYTF.

A few counts support this clone. V is TRBV30 and J is TRBJ2-2; D is uncertain. This CDR3 has 11 amino acids. The germline V and J ends were trimmed by 5 bases and 6 bases, with 7 bases remaining between them. CDR1 and CDR2 (germline): GTSNPN, SVGIG (reference sequence). This chain's CDR3 is CAWFRAGELFF. The DNA of the CDR3 is TGTGCCTGGTTTCGGGCCGGGGAGCTGTTTTTT. Full variable domain (outside the CDR3, taken from reference TRBV30 and TRBJ2-2): SQTIHQWPATLVQPVGSPLSLECTVEGTSNPNLYWYRQAAGRGLQLLFYSVGIGQISSEVPQNLSASRPQDRQFILSSKKLLLSDSGFYLCAWFRAGELFFGEGSRLTVL.

This clone was found once. This chain uses TRBV5-1 with TRBJ2-3; maybe TRBD2 (6 bases). V was shortened by 5 bases and J by 2 bases, with 12 bases between the two germline ends. The germline V gene encodes CDR1 SGHRS and CDR2 YFSETQ. The CDR3 is 14 amino acids. CDR3 amino acids: CASSTGDFTDTQYF. The CDR3 DNA follows: TGCGCCAGCAGTACTGGGGACTTCACAGATACGCAGTATTTT.

This rearrangement joins TRBV27 to TRBJ2-1, with 7 bases identical to TRBD1. This CDR3 spans 16 amino acids. Trimming cost V 5 bases and J 3 bases; bases outside gene matches: 10. The V gene's germline CDR1 is MNHEY and CDR2 SMNVEV (reference sequence). CDR3 coding DNA: TGTGCCAGCAGTCCACGGGACAGAATTCTCTACAATGAGCAGTTCTTC. Residues: CASSPRDRILYNEQFF.

The V and J genes are TRBV5-3 and TRBJ1-2; 9 bases align to TRBD1. Being an ORF, TRBV5-3 has a function that is uncertain. The V and J ends lost 4 bases and 10 bases, in that order; junction bases with no gene match: 5. There are 12 residues in the CDR3. The CDR3 nucleotides are TGTGCCAGAAGCACCTACAGGGGGCTCTACACCTTC. Protein sequence: CARSTYRGLYTF.

The chain has TRBV18 and TRBJ2-7; no clear D gene. The germline V and J ends were trimmed by 3 bases and 3 bases, with 9 bases remaining between them. The CDR3 extends over 13 amino acids. The germline V gene encodes CDR1 KGHSH and CDR2 LQKENI. In DNA, the CDR3 is TGTGCCAGCTCACCGGCAGTCGACTACGAGCAGTACTTC. This gives the protein CASSPAVDYEQYF.

The chain uses TRBV27 and TRBJ2-5; TRBD2 is a possible D gene (6 bases). The ends were cut back, 5 bases at V and 5 bases at J, with 21 bases in the middle. The CDR3 has 16 residues. Germline CDR1 reads MNHEY; CDR2 reads SMNVEV (reference sequence). This CDR3 is CASSRIGGIRTETQYF. Written as DNA, the CDR3 is TGTGCCAGCAGTAGAATTGGGGGGATAAGAACCGAGACCCAGTACTTC.

This chain joins TRBV4-2 and TRBJ2-2; 9 nucleotides match TRBD2. V shed 1 base and J 8 bases; nucleotides not matched to a gene: 11. CDR1 and CDR2 from the germline V gene are LGHNA and YNFKEQ. The CDR3 loop spans 17 amino acids. The CDR3 nucleotides read TGTGCCAGCAGCCAAGGGGGTCGGGCGGGGGGGCTGGGGGAGCTGTTTTTT. Residues: CASSQGGRAGGLGELFF.

This clone was observed a handful of times. The rearrangement uses TRBV2 and TRBJ2-2, with D possibly TRBD2 on 5 matching bases. The CDR3 is 14 amino acids. V lost 7 bases and J lost 3, with 12 bases in between. Germline values: CDR1 SNHLY, CDR2 FYNNEI. The CDR3 nucleotides read TGTGCCAGCAATACCGGGGTGGACACCGGGGAGCTGTTTTTT. Residues: CASNTGVDTGELFF.

V is TRBV18 and J is TRBJ1-2, with D perhaps matching TRBD1 (5 bases). The V end lost 3 bases, the J end lost 4 bases, and 12 bases lay between the germline ends. The CDR3 sequence is 14 residues long. Germline CDR1 and CDR2: KGHSH and LQKENI. CDR3 in amino acids: CASSPLQGGYGYTF. As DNA, the CDR3 is TGTGCCAGCTCACCTCTTCAGGGTGGCTATGGCTACACCTTC.

This clone was seen once. The chain carries TRBV30 and TRBJ1-2; D not certain. The germline gives CDR1 GTSNPN, CDR2 SVGIG (reference sequence). V lost 7 bases, J lost 0 bases, and 15 bases lay in between. This CDR3 is 14 amino acids long. CDR3 sequence reads: CASHSGLANYGYTF. The CDR3 DNA reads TGTGCCTCCCATAGCGGGTTAGCTAACTATGGCTACACCTTC.

This clone was counted only a few times. The chain joins TRBV5-1 to TRBJ1-2, with 7 bases matching TRBD1. This CDR3 is built from 18 residues. CDR1 and CDR2 from the germline V gene are SGHRS and YFSETQ. Losses at the gene ends were 3 bases for V and 6 bases for J; bases not matched to a gene: 20. This CDR3 is CASSSDLVLLQGRDGYTF. As DNA, the CDR3 is TGCGCCAGCAGCTCCGATTTGGTGCTTTTACAGGGGAGAGATGGCTACACCTTC.

The V and J genes are TRBV7-6 and TRBJ2-1; tentatively, D is TRBD2 (6 bases). The CDR3 contains 17 residues. The V and J ends lost 5 bases and 0 bases respectively, with 17 bases between them. Germline V gene lookup returns CDR1 SGHVS and CDR2 FNYEAQ. The CDR3 is CASSRAGGDPSYNEQFF. The CDR3 DNA reads TGTGCCAGCAGCCGAGCCGGCGGGGACCCCTCCTACAATGAGCAGTTCTTC.

The chain carries TRBV5-1 and TRBJ1-4; 8 bases fit TRBD1. The germline V gene has CDR1 SGHRS and CDR2 YFSETQ. The CDR3 spans 14 residues. V lost 3 bases, J lost 10 bases, and 8 bases stayed unmatched. The CDR3 region is CASSSGQEQGKLFF. CDR3 DNA: TGCGCCAGCAGCTCGGGACAGGAGCAAGGAAAACTGTTTTTT.

The chain has TRBV5-8 and TRBJ2-7; 9 nucleotides agree with TRBD2. The germline CDR1 and CDR2 sequences are SGHTS and YDEGEE. The trim removed 0 bases at V and 13 bases at J, leaving 17 bases unmatched. This CDR3 comprises 16 residues. CDR3 sequence: CASSLDMVAGATSSYF. The CDR3 DNA is TGTGCCAGCAGCTTGGATATGGTAGCGGGGGCCACCAGTTCTTACTTC.

The J gene is TRBJ2-5, the V gene TRBV4-1; 9 nucleotides match TRBD1. Germline V CDR1 and CDR2: MGHRA, YSYEKL. The J segment lost 0 bases and the V segment lost 1 base, leaving 9 bases of the junction unmatched. There are 18 residues in the CDR3. The CDR3 sequence is CASSQVLRQGGYQETQYF. CDR3 nucleotide sequence: TGCGCCAGCAGCCAAGTCCTGAGACAGGGGGGATACCAAGAGACCCAGTACTTC.